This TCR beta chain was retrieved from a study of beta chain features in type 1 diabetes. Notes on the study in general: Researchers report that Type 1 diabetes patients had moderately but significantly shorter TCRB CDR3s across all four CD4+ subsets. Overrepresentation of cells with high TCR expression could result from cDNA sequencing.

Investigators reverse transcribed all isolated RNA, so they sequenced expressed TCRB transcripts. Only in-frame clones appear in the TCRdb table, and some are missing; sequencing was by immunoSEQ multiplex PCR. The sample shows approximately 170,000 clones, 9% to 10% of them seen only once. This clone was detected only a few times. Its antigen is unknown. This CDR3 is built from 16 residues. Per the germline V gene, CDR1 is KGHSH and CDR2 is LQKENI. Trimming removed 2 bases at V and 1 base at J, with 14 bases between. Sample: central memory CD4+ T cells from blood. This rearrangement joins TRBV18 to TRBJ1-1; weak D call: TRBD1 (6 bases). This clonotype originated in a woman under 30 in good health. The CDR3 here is CASSPSNSGQNTEAFF. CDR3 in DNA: TGTGCCAGCTCACCATCCAACTCGGGACAGAACACTGAAGCTTTCTTT. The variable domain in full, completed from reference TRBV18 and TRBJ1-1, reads NAGVMQNPRHLVRRRGQEARLRCSPMKGHSHVYWYRQLPEEGLKFMVYLQKENIIDESGMPKERFSAEFPKEGPSILRIQQVVRGDSAAYFCASSPSNSGQNTEAFFGQGTRLTVV.